This T cell receptor (beta chain) was sequenced in a study of cytomegalovirus exposure and HLA in healthy donors. The PCR employed 60 Vbeta primers together with 13 Jbeta primers. Generated by immunoSEQ multiplex PCR, the TCRdb table keeps only in-frame clones and is missing some. Counted here are 200,000 or so clones, 75% to 90% occurring once; the ten biggest clones make up 0.71%. This clone was seen only once. The CDR3 has 16 amino acids. From germline, CDR1 is SGHDN and CDR2 FVKESK. J was trimmed by 7 bases and V by 4 bases; bases with no gene match: 15. Specimen: PBMCs. The V call is TRBV14, the J call TRBJ2-7; 8 bases align to TRBD1. This receptor was taken from a boy under 10 years old in good health and CMV-seronegative. This CDR3 is CASSPTDRGVAGEQYF. DNA for the CDR3: TGTGCCAGCAGCCCCACCGACAGGGGAGTAGCTGGAGAGCAGTACTTC.